A selection of T cell receptor beta chains follows, all from one sample in a study of OX40 agonist ivuxolimab in advanced cancers. Clones were read by immunoSEQ multiplex PCR, and TCRdb kept only the in-frame ones, dropping some. There are around 88,000 clones in the sample; just over 90% occur only once, and 0.4% to 0.55% lies in the top ten. Source: CD4+ or CD8+ T cells sorted from blood, taken in a trial of the OX40 agonist ivuxolimab. The receptors originated from an adult with an advanced solid tumor such as melanoma, head and neck, liver or kidney cancer. Both conserved end residues are part of each CDR3. The order of the fields is clone size, D gene, V gene, J gene, CDR3 protein, CDR3 DNA. The D gene is left open where the match is weak. Clone size is given for some rows only: seen once, a few or many times, or a class if the clone is expanded.

clone size: .
D gene: TRBD1
V gene: TRBV6-6
J gene: TRBJ1-2
CDR3 protein: CASSSSTGGYGYTF
CDR3 DNA: TGTGCCAGCAGTTCGTCGACAGGGGGCTATGGCTACACCTTC

clone size: .
D gene: .
V gene: TRBV5-4
J gene: TRBJ1-2
CDR3 protein: CASSPPRSGADHYTF
CDR3 DNA: TGTGCCAGCAGCCCCCCGAGGTCTGGGGCTGATCACTACACCTTC

clone size: .
D gene: TRBD1
V gene: TRBV30
J gene: TRBJ1-2
CDR3 protein: CACRQGVYGYTF
CDR3 DNA: TGTGCCTGCCGACAGGGGGTCTATGGCTACACCTTC

clone size: .
D gene: TRBD2
V gene: TRBV6-5
J gene: TRBJ2-5
CDR3 protein: CASSYRLAGGGETQYF
CDR3 DNA: TGTGCCAGCAGTTACAGACTAGCGGGGGGAGGGGAGACCCAGTACTTC

clone size: .
D gene: .
V gene: TRBV4-1
J gene: TRBJ2-5
CDR3 protein: CASSHSPGARETQYF
CDR3 DNA: TGCGCCAGCAGCCATTCTCCCGGGGCGAGGGAGACCCAGTACTTC

clone size: few
D gene: .
V gene: TRBV6-5
J gene: TRBJ1-1
CDR3 protein: CASSSHGGGKVRAFF
CDR3 DNA: TGTGCCAGCAGCTCTCACGGCGGAGGGAAGGTTCGAGCTTTCTTT

clone size: .
D gene: .
V gene: TRBV7-9
J gene: TRBJ1-4
CDR3 protein: CASSPLRGTNEKLFF
CDR3 DNA: TGTGCCAGCAGCCCACTCAGGGGCACTAATGAAAAACTGTTTTTT

clone size: .
D gene: TRBD1
V gene: TRBV7-9
J gene: TRBJ1-2
CDR3 protein: CASSYRDRGLGYTF
CDR3 DNA: TGTGCCAGCAGCTACCGGGACAGGGGGTTGGGCTACACCTTC

clone size: few
D gene: .
V gene: TRBV6-5
J gene: TRBJ1-6
CDR3 protein: CASSSSSQGWSPLHF
CDR3 DNA: TGTGCCAGCAGTTCATCGTCCCAGGGGTGGTCACCCCTCCACTTT

clone size: .
D gene: .
V gene: TRBV5-1
J gene: TRBJ2-1
CDR3 protein: CASSLIPVGNEQFF
CDR3 DNA: TGCGCCAGCAGCTTGATTCCGGTCGGCAATGAGCAGTTCTTC

clone size: .
D gene: .
V gene: TRBV11-2
J gene: TRBJ1-2
CDR3 protein: CASSPWGYGYTF
CDR3 DNA: TGTGCCAGCAGCCCATGGGGCTATGGCTACACCTTC